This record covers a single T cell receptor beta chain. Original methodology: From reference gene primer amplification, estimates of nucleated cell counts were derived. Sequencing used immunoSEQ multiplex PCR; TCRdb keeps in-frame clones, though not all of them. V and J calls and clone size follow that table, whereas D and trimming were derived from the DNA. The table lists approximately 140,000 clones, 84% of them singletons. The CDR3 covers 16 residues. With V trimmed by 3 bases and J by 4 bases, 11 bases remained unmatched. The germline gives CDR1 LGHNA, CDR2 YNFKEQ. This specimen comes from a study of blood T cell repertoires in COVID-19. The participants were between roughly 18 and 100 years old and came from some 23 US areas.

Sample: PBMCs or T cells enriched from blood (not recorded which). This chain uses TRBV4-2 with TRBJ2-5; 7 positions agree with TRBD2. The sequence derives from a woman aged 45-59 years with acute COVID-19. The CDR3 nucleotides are TGTGCCAGCAGCCATGCTTACCGGGACTACCGAGAGACCCAGTACTTC. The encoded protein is CASSHAYRDYRETQYF.